The present T cell receptor beta chain was sequenced within a study of a mutant IDH1 vaccine in newly diagnosed glioma. Overall study context: Radiotherapy alone preceded vaccination by 4-6 weeks; alternatively, vaccination started with temozolomide cycles. Treated patients had a mean age of around 40 years and a roughly 62% male, about 40% female split. Week 47 marked visit V13, whereas week 35 marked visit V12. Prior therapy was radiotherapy, temozolomide, or both; most received both.

Remarks on this clone: Its antigen is undetermined.

Noted time point: week 35, safety follow-up. The content of each vaccine dose was 300 ug of mutant IDH1 20-mer peptide, and topical imiquimod accompanied it. V lost 2 bases and J lost 0; bases outside the gene matches: 5. CDR1 SGHDT and CDR2 YYEEEE come from the germline V gene. The CDR3 spans 15 residues. This table comes from immunoSEQ multiplex PCR, and its TCRdb copy is limited to in-frame clones, with some not included. The table records roughly 52,000 clones, 75% to 85% of them present only once. This TCR was sampled from a man aged 40-55 years with glioma. Source: PBMCs, taken from a glioma patient whose treatment included an IDH1 peptide vaccine. V usage is TRBV5-6 and J usage is TRBJ2-7; 7 bases are a match to TRBD2. DNA of the CDR3: TGTGCCAGCAGCTTAGGCGGGGAGGGCTCCTACGAGCAGTACGTC. This encodes CASSLGGEGSYEQYV.